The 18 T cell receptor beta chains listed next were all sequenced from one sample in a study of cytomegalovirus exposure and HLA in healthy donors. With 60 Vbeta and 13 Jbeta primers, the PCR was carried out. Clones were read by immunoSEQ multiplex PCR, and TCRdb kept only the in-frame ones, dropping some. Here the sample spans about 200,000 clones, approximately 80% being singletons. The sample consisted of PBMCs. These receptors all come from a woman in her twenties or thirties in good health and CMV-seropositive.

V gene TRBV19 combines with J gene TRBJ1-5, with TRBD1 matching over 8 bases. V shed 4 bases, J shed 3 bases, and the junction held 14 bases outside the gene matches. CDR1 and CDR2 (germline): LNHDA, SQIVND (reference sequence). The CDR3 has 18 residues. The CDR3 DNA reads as TGTGCCAGTAGTAGGCCCGCAGGACAGGGATTGGACAATCAGCCCCAGCATTTT. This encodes CASSRPAGQGLDNQPQHF.

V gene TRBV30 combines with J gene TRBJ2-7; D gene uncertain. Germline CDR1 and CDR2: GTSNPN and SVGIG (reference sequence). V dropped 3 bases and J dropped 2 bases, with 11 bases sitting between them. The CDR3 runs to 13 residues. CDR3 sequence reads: CAWSPTLTYEQYF. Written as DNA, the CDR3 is TGTGCCTGGAGCCCCACACTAACCTACGAGCAGTACTTC.

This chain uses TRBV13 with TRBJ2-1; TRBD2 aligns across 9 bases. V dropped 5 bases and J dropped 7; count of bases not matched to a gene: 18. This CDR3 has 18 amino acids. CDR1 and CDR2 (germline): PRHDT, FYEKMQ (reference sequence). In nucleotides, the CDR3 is TGTGCCAGCAGCGGGGGGATCTTAGCGGGAGCGGGGCTAAATGAGCAGTTCTTC. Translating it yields CASSGGILAGAGLNEQFF.

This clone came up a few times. The DNA of the CDR3 is TGCGCCAGCAGCCCGGGGAGGATTCACGACAATGAGCAGTTCTTC. Translation: CASSPGRIHDNEQFF. The chain is built from TRBV5-1 and TRBJ2-1, with D perhaps matching TRBD2 (6 bases). CDR1 SGHRS and CDR2 YFSETQ come from the germline V gene. The CDR3 contains 15 residues. The ends were cut back, 4 bases at V and 5 bases at J, with 16 bases in the middle.

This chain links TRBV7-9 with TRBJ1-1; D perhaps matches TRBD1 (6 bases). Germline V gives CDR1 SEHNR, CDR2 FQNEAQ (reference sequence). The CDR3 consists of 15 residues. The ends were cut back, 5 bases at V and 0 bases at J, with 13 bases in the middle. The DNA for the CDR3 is TGTGCCAGCAGCGCCGCCGCAGGGGTGAACACTGAAGCTTTCTTT. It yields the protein CASSAAAGVNTEAFF.

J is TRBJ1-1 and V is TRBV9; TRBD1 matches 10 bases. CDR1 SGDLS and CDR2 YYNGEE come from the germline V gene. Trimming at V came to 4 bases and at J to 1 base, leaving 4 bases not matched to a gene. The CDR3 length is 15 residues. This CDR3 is CASSPGDRGNTEAFF. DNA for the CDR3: TGTGCCAGCAGCCCAGGGGACAGGGGGAACACTGAAGCTTTCTTT.

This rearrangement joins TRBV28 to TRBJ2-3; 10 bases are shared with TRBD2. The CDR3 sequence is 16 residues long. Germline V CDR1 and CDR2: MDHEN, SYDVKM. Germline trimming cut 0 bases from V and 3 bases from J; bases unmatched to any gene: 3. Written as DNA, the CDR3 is TGTGCCAGCAGTTTATGGCCTAGCGGGGGAACAGATACGCAGTATTTT. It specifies CASSLWPSGGTDTQYF.

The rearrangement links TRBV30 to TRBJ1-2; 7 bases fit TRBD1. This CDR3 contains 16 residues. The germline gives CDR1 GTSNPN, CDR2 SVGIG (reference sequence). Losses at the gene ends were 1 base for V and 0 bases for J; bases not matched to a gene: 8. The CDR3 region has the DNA TGTGCCTGGAGTGGAATCCGGGACAGAACTAACTATGGCTACACCTTC. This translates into CAWSGIRDRTNYGYTF.

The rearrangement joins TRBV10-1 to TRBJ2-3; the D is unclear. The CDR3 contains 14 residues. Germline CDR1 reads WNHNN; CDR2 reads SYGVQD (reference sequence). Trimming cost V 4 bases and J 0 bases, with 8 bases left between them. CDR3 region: CASSVPSSTDTQYF. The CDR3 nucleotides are TGCGCCAGCAGTGTTCCTTCTAGCACAGATACGCAGTATTTT.

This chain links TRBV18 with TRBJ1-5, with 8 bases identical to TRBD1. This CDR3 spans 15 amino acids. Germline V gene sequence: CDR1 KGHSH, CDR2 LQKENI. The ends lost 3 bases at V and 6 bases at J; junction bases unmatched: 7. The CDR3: CASSPAGGAGQPQHF. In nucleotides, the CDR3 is TGTGCCAGCTCACCGGCAGGGGGCGCGGGTCAGCCCCAGCATTTT.

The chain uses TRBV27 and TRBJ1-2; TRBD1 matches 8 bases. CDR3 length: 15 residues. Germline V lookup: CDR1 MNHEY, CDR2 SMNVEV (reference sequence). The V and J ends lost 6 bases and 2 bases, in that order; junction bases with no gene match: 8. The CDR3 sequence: CASSGDRSQNYGYTF. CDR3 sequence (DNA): TGTGCCAGCAGCGGGGACAGGTCTCAAAACTATGGCTACACCTTC.

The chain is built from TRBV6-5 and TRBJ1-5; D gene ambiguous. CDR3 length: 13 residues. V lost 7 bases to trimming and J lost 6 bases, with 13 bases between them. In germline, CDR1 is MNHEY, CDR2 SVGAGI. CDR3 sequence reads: CASTMTLGQPQHF. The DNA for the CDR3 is TGTGCCAGCACCATGACATTGGGTCAGCCCCAGCATTTT.

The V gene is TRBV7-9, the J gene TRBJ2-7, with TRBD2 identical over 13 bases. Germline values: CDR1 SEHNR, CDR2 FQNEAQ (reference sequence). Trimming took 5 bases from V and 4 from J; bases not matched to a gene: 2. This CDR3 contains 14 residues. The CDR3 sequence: CASSPTSGRYEQYF. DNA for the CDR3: TGTGCCAGCAGCCCGACTAGCGGGAGGTACGAGCAGTACTTC.

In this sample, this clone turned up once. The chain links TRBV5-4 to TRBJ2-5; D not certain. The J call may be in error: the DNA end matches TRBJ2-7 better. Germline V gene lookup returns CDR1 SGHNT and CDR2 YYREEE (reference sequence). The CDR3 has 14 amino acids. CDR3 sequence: CASSLDSYSYEQYF. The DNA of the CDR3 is TGTGCCAGCAGCTTGGACAGTTACTCCTACGAGCAGTACTTC.

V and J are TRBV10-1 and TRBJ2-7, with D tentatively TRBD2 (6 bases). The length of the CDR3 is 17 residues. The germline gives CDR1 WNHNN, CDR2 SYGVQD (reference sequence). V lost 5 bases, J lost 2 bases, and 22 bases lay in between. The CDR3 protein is CASSRRGTGGDPYEQYF. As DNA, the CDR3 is TGCGCCAGCAGTCGACGGGGAACGGGCGGGGATCCCTACGAGCAGTACTTC.

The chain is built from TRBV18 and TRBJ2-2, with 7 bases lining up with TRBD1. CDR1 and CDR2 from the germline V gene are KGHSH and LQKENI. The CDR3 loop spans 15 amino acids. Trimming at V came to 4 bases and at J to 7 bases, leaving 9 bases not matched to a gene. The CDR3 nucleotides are TGTGCCAGCTCACGGCCGACAGGGAAGAGCGGGGAGCTGTTTTTT. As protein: CASSRPTGKSGELFF. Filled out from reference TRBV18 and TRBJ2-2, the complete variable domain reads NAGVMQNPRHLVRRRGQEARLRCSPMKGHSHVYWYRQLPEEGLKFMVYLQKENIIDESGMPKERFSAEFPKEGPSILRIQQVVRGDSAAYFCASSRPTGKSGELFFGEGSRLTVL.

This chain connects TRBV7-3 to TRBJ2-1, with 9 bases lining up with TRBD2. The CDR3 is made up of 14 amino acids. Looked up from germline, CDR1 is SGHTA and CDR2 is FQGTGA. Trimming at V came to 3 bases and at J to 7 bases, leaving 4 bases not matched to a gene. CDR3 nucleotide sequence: TGTGCCAGCAGCTTTAGCGGGGGATTGAATGAGCAGTTCTTC. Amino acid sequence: CASSFSGGLNEQFF.

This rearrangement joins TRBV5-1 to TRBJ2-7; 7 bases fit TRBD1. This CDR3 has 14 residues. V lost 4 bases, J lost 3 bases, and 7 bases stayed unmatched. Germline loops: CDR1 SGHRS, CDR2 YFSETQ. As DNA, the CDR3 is TGCGCCAGCAGCCCCGGGACAGTCAACTACGAGCAGTACTTC. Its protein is CASSPGTVNYEQYF.